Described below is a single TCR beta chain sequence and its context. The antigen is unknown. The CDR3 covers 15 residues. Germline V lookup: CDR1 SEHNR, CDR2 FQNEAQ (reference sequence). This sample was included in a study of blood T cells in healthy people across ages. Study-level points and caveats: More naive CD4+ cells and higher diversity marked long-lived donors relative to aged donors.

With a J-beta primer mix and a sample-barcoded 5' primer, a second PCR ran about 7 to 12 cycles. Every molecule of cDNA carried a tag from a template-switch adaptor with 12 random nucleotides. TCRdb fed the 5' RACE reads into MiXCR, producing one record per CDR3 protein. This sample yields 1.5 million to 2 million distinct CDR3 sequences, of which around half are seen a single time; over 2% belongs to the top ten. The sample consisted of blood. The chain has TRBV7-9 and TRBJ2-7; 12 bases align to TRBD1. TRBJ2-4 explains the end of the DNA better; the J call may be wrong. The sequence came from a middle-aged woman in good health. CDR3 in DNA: TGTGCCAGCAGCTCGTGGGACAGGGGGCTGAACATTCAGTACTTC. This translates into CASSSWDRGLNIQYF.